The 8 T cell receptor beta chains below come from one sample, sequenced in a study of CD8+ T cells in alopecia areata (dated by TCRdb to 2016 to 2019). Libraries were made using the immunoSEQ multiplex PCR assay. For TCR sequencing, RNA was extracted from every sample and reverse transcribed into cDNA to serve as template. This is the immuneACCESS table as TCRdb keeps it, with only in-frame sequences that have V and J called. A part of the clones is gone; compared with another copy, unresolved V genes explain less than half, and the rest is unexplained. Within this sample are 90,000 to 130,000 clones, with about 60% of them counted one time only. Of the sample, roughly 25% is held by the ten largest clones. What was sequenced was NKG2D-low CD8+ T cells sorted from blood. Interpreted using the paper, the cell subset or site label stands for: sorted CD8+ NKG2D-low blood T cells. The origin of the receptors is a human donor with alopecia areata.

The chain has TRBV14 and TRBJ2-7; the match to TRBD1 covers 7 bases. Trimming removed 5 bases from V and 9 bases from J; junction bases left unmatched: 13. The CDR3 has 14 amino acids. Germline CDR1 and CDR2: SGHDN and FVKESK. DNA for the CDR3: TGTGCCAGCAGCGACCGGGACAGACCTTTTTTGCAGTACTTC. This sequence encodes CASSDRDRPFLQYF.

This clone was seen once. The chain links TRBV7-9 to TRBJ2-5, with D hard to call. The DNA end is a closer match to TRBJ2-7, so the J assignment may be wrong. Germline V lookup: CDR1 SEHNR, CDR2 FQNEAQ (reference sequence). The CDR3 contains 12 residues. The CDR3 loop reads CASSLFQDEQYF. CDR3 coding DNA: TGTGCCAGCAGCTTATTCCAGGACGAGCAGTACTTC.

The chain joins TRBV28 to TRBJ1-4, with D unclear. This CDR3 spans 16 amino acids. Looked up from germline, CDR1 is MDHEN and CDR2 is SYDVKM. The germline V and J ends were trimmed by 9 bases and 3 bases, with 20 bases remaining between them. The CDR3 is CASSVLGFTANEKLFF. The CDR3 DNA is TGTGCCAGTTCAGTGTTGGGATTCACGGCTAATGAAAAACTGTTTTTT.

The CDR3 here is CASSHQDWPYNEQFF. The CDR3 nucleotides read TGTGCCAGCAGCCACCAGGACTGGCCCTACAATGAGCAGTTCTTC. The rearrangement links TRBV14 to TRBJ2-1, with D perhaps matching TRBD2 (5 bases). The ends were cut back, 3 bases at V and 2 bases at J, with 11 bases in the middle. Per the germline V gene, CDR1 is SGHDN and CDR2 is FVKESK. The CDR3 covers 15 residues.

The gene calls are TRBV28 and TRBJ2-7; D unresolved. The germline V gene encodes CDR1 MDHEN and CDR2 SYDVKM. V was cut by 4 bases and J by 7 bases, with 11 bases left in between. This CDR3 spans 12 amino acids. CDR3 in amino acids: CASSSASREQYF. The CDR3 nucleotides are TGTGCCAGCAGTTCCGCCTCGCGGGAGCAGTACTTC.

The chain couples TRBV28 to TRBJ2-7; no firm D call. Germline V gene data show CDR1 as MDHEN and CDR2 as SYDVKM. V was shortened by 5 bases and J by 0 bases, with 5 bases between the two germline ends. There are 12 residues in the CDR3. CDR3 residues: CASSTSSYEQYF. CDR3 in DNA: TGTGCCAGCAGTACCTCCTCCTACGAGCAGTACTTC.

Details on this clone: Other DNA sequences from this sample encode an identical CDR3 as well. This chain links TRBV6-5 with TRBJ1-1, with D unresolved. V lost 0 bases and J 0 bases, leaving 2 bases between the germline ends. The CDR3 contains 13 residues. Per germline, CDR1 MNHEY and CDR2 SVGAGI. The CDR3 DNA sequence: TGTGCCAGCAGTTACTCCGTGAACACTGAAGCTTTCTTT. Its protein product is CASSYSVNTEAFF.

The chain is built from TRBV10-1 and TRBJ1-1; the D is unclear. The germline gives CDR1 WNHNN, CDR2 SYGVQD (reference sequence). Trimming cost V 1 base and J 8 bases, with 5 bases left between them. This CDR3 has 11 amino acids. CDR3 DNA sequence: TGCGCCAGCAGTGAGTATGGGGAAGCTTTCTTT. Protein product: CASSEYGEAFF.